A single TCR beta chain is shown here with its context. Its antigen target is currently unknown. Base qualities are not recorded, but no much larger clone differs from it by a single base. The source of the sample is a study of blood T cell repertoires in COVID-19 (dated by TCRdb to 2020 to 2022). As for the study more broadly: Samples covering the acute and convalescent phases of COVID-19 were provided by collaborators in the United States, Italy and Spain. The material from the prospective study consisted of cDNA or gDNA derived from T cells, B-cell-depleted T cells, or PBMCs. The dataset comprised deeply sampled blood TCRbeta repertoires from subjects exposed to, actively infected with, or recovered from COVID-19. The repertoires were released in a freely available public database intended as a resource for research on the immune response to SARS-CoV-2. Samples were obtained from the ongoing ImmuneRACE study (first 160 participants) and from 1,254 subjects provided by 6 global collaborators. Sample metadata almost always included a de-identified subject ID, COVID-19 status, age in years and sex. Where available, HLA class I and class II types were taken from metadata supplied by the sample provider and were not determined by assay-based typing.

The cysteine opens and the phenylalanine closes a CDR3 of 13 amino acids. The kept DNA is CDR3 alone, 39 bases in frame from the first base. CDR1 and CDR2 are read off the germline V gene as SGHDT and YYEEEE. The V and J ends are trimmed by 1 base and 3 bases, leaving 6 bases between them. TCRbeta CDR3 regions were amplified from genomic DNA by means of the immunoSEQ Assay, a bias-controlled multiplex PCR. Regarding the original processing steps: Within the assay, amplification of reference gene primers was used to estimate how many nucleated cells each sample contained. To quantify the absolute abundance of each unique TCRbeta CDR3 rearrangement, sequence reads were collapsed and filtered. For each sample, productive Simpson clonality was calculated by taking the square root of Simpson's diversity index across productive rearrangements. TCRdb carries this immuneACCESS record with in-frame sequences only. Its versions omit some clonotypes, under half of them owing to an unresolved V gene in the studies checked, with the rest unexplained. That table furnishes V, J and clone size, whereas the DNA furnished D and trimming. This sample comprises some 310,000 clones, 90% of them detected only once. Less than 3.5% of the sample rests with the top ten.

One collaborating source in Seattle enrolled patients during active infection and followed them longitudinally through the course of disease. Each collaborating institution followed its own protocols to collect whole blood in K2EDTA tubes. For TCRbeta analysis, collaborator samples were shipped as frozen whole blood, as isolated PBMCs, or as DNA extracted from either sample type. Broad study findings and their caveats: How much clinical and demographic metadata was included differed by source and by participant, and the metadata was provided uncurated.

The V and J segments used are TRBV5-6 and TRBJ2-3; TRBD1 is possibly the D segment (5 matching bases). This clonotype was sampled from a woman aged 30 to 39 with COVID-19, enrolled during active disease. The sequenced sample consisted of peripheral blood. For the CDR3, the sequence is CASSLRGTDTQYF. The base sequence is TGTGCCAGCAGCTTGAGGGGAACAGATACGCAGTATTTT. The reference TRBV5-6 and TRBJ2-3 proteins fill in what lies around the CDR3, so the full variable domain reads DAGVTQSPTHLIKTRGQQVTLRCSPKSGHDTVSWYQQALGQGPQFIFQYYEEEERQRGNFPDRFSGHQFPNYSSELNVNALLLGDSALYLCASSLRGTDTQYFGPGTRLTVL.